Sequencing of this TCR beta chain was carried out in a study of tumor-infiltrating lymphocytes in primary liver carcinoma (dated by TCRdb to 2017 to 2019). The study in broad terms: Between late 2015 and March 2016, roughly five patients in China with histopathologically diagnosed primary liver carcinoma had their tumors surgically resected. TCRbeta repertoire sequencing, expression microarrays and whole-exome sequencing were combined in the study across five regions of each liver tumor, with adjacent normal tissue and blood also included. Of the five patients (three men and two women, aged 30 to 69 years), four had hepatocellular carcinoma and one had combined HCC and intrahepatic cholangiocarcinoma. Technical replicate repertoires showed high reproducibility, with mean shared-clone rates about 0.88 and correlation coefficients above 0.95. The tumors of the five patients were staged as T1-T3 N0M0, with maximum diameters ranging from roughly 4.2 to 10 cm. TCRbeta repertoire sequencing covered roughly 35 specimens from 5 patients: 25 or so tumor regions, 5 adjacent noncancerous liver tissues and 5 peripheral blood samples. Samples yielded roughly 3.5 to 8 million productive TCRbeta reads; read depth did not differ significantly between tissue types.

On this clonotype: Its antigen is not yet known. There are no base qualities to consult, and no much larger clone falls within one base.

TCRbeta-specific cDNA was reverse-transcribed from around 500 ng total RNA using a constant-region primer and ProtoScript II reverse transcriptase. The TCRbeta libraries were prepared through three rounds of nested multiplex PCR following a slightly modified ARM-PCR procedure. Multiplex TRBV1-TRBV30 forward primers and a Cbeta reverse primer were used in the first two PCR rounds, each of which was run for around 10 cycles. Sample barcodes and Illumina adapters were added in a final 25-cycle PCR using Deep VentR polymerase. Before sequencing, amplicons of 200-500 bp were gel-purified using a QIAquick gel extraction kit. TCRbeta amplicons were sequenced on an Illumina HiSeq 2500 with 250-bp paired-end reads. The paper's data handling went like this. To recover full CDR3 sequences, reads were quality-trimmed using Trimmomatic v0.33 and paired reads were then merged using FLASH v1.2.11. MiGEC v1.2.1b assigned V, D and J germline segments to the rearranged TCRbeta sequences. Clonotype statistics and Shannon-Wiener diversity indices were calculated with VDJtools v1.0.0. To reduce sampling bias, subsequent analyses other than the diversity analysis used only the 250 most abundant clonotypes in each sample. In TCRdb, the public reads were trimmed at Q25 with fastp and aligned with MiXCR, with productive beta chains retained. Each record represents a unique CDR3 protein, reported with the most common genes and DNA among its rows. The V and J calls and clone size come from TCRdb's table, not from the authors' own analysis. The sample records 330,000 or so distinct CDR3 sequences, around 60% of which are singletons. 5.5% to 8% of the sample lies in the top ten.

The CDR3 covers 15 residues, taking in both the cysteine and the phenylalanine. The read is trimmed to its CDR3 DNA, 45 bases read in frame from base 1. Germline trimming: 8 bases from V, 8 bases from J; junction bases outside gene matches: 11. The paper as a whole reports these results and caveats: The study included only four or five patients, and the authors note findings should be validated in a larger study. Because sequencing covered only the TCR beta chain and unpaired alpha chains were not captured, true repertoire diversity is likely underestimated. Repertoire overlap was found to be higher between tumor regions (mean approximately 36%) than between tumor-adjacent (17%) or tumor-blood (about 14%) pairs, consistent with antigen-driven expansion. Bulk unsorted samples precluded comparing CD4+ and CD8+ T cell repertoires. Compared with blood, tumors had a significantly larger share of the repertoire taken up by the top 250 clones (p = 0.039).

Blood RNA was extracted from unsorted whole blood with TRIzol reagent; germline DNA came from the DNeasy Blood & Tissue kit. At the time of sampling, the patients were treatment-naive and had chronic HBV infection. About 3.7 milliliters of peripheral blood were collected into K2EDTA tubes before surgery. What was sequenced was peripheral blood. The V gene is TRBV12-3 or TRBV12-4 and the J gene is TRBJ2-1; TRBD1 agrees with 11 junctional bases. The TCR comes from a middle-aged man with primary liver carcinoma and hepatitis B virus infection. The CDR3 corresponds to CASGYRTGGSDEQFF. The bases read TGTGCCAGCGGTTACAGGACAGGGGGCTCGGATGAGCAGTTCTTC.